Sequencing of this TCR beta chain was carried out in a study of vaccination effects on CD4 cells after COVID-19. Study-level findings and limits: Convalescent patients were few in the study, and early post-infection timepoints were absent. Marked clonal contraction was seen late after vaccination (in both infection- and vaccine-induced clones).

Losses at the gene ends were 1 base for V and 0 bases for J; bases not matched to a gene: 5. Germline V gene sequence: CDR1 GTSNPN, CDR2 SVGIG (reference sequence). CDR3 size: 16 residues. TCRdb's copy holds only in-frame clones and misses some; the assay was immunoSEQ multiplex PCR. The sample records roughly 63,000 clones, less than 80% being singletons. A note on this clone: What it binds is unknown.

CD4+ T cells specific for antigen were expanded with viral peptide pools by the ViraFEST assay before sequencing. With 10 to 11 days of culture completed, CD4+ T cells were isolated. Vaccine recipients had no previous SARS-CoV-2 infection; their nucleocapsid antibodies were negative. This TCR derives from a human donor who received a COVID-19 vaccine. This specimen was CD4+ T cells from PBMCs cultured with HCoV-OC43 spike peptides, taken before COVID-19 vaccination. Subset: HCoV-OC43 spike overlapping peptide pool stimulation. V and J are TRBV30 and TRBJ1-4, with TRBD1 identical over 7 bases. The chain's CDR3 is CAWSGPGGATNEKLFF. In DNA form, the CDR3 reads TGTGCCTGGAGTGGGCCAGGGGGAGCAACTAATGAAAAACTGTTTTTT. The full variable domain, with the rest looked up from reference TRBV30 and TRBJ1-4, is SQTIHQWPATLVQPVGSPLSLECTVEGTSNPNLYWYRQAAGRGLQLLFYSVGIGQISSEVPQNLSASRPQDRQFILSSKKLLLSDSGFYLCAWSGPGGATNEKLFFGSGTQLSVL.